The 24 T cell receptor beta chains below were found in one sample sequenced in a study of circulating CD8 cells and anti-PD-1 response in melanoma. The QIAseq Immune Repertoire TCR panel built the libraries from 15 ng of total RNA. In TCRdb, the reads were re-called with MiXCR into one record per CDR3 protein. The repertoire holds about 490 distinct CDR3 sequences, over 7% seen once, with roughly 11% in the top ten. From live CD3+CD8+TCRalphabeta+ cells, four PD-1 and/or TIGIT subsets were sorted. This specimen consisted of CD8+ T cells from PBMCs, obtained at baseline or after one month of anti-PD-1 therapy (not recorded which). These receptors were obtained from a human donor with melanoma.

By share of the sample, this clonotype is medium-sized. Possible read error: a much larger clone is one base away. This sequence joins TRBV29-1 and TRBJ2-1, with no clear D. CDR1 and CDR2 (germline): SQVTM, ANQGSEA. This CDR3 contains 13 residues. CDR3 in amino acids: CSVEGNELLEQLF. The CDR3 coding sequence is TGCAGCGTTGAGGGCAACGAACTATTGGAGCAGCTCTTC.

In its sample, this clonotype ranks as medium-sized. This clone may be a read error of a much larger clone one base away. V gene TRBV29-1 combines with J gene TRBJ2-3, with D possibly being TRBD2 (6 bases). Germline CDR1 SQVTM, CDR2 ANQGSEA. This CDR3 contains 13 residues. The CDR3 sequence: CSVGRERSDTLYF. CDR3 nucleotides: TGCAGCGTTGGGAGGGAGAGGTCAGATACGCTGTATTTT.

In its sample, this clonotype is medium-sized. The chain combines TRBV12-3 or TRBV12-4 with TRBJ2-5, with a possible D match to TRBD2 (6 bases). The CDR3 is 14 amino acids. The V end was cut by 6 bases, the J end by 2 bases, with 13 bases between. The CDR3 DNA reads TGTGCCAGCAGCACTCAGGAGGGGCAAGAGACCCAGTACTTC. Its translation is CASSTQEGQETQYF.

By frequency in the sample, this clonotype is hyperexpanded. The V and J genes are TRBV25-1 and TRBJ2-1; 10 nucleotides align to TRBD2. The CDR3 runs to 17 residues. V lost 3 bases and J lost 8; bases outside the gene matches: 13. Per germline, CDR1 MGHDK and CDR2 SYGVNS. This chain's CDR3 is CASSEVAGGPRSDEQFF. In DNA form, the CDR3 reads TGTGCCAGCAGTGAGGTAGCGGGGGGCCCCCGTTCGGATGAGCAGTTCTTC.

This clonotype qualifies as medium-sized. The chain has TRBV10-3 and TRBJ1-6, with TRBD1 as a possible D gene (6 bases). Per germline, CDR1 ENHRY and CDR2 SYGVKD. The CDR3 consists of 12 residues. V was clipped by 5 bases and J by 7 bases, with 6 bases between them. For the CDR3, the DNA is TGTGCCATCAGTCAGGGGAATTCACCCCTCCACTTT. Protein: CAISQGNSPLHF.

By share, this clonotype ranks as large. V and J are TRBV12-3 or TRBV12-4 and TRBJ1-5; TRBD1 is a possible D gene (5 bases). The CDR3 is 14 residues long. V was trimmed by 6 bases and J by 5 bases, leaving 14 bases between them. CDR3 DNA: TGTGCCAGCAGCCGTGGACACAATCATCAGCCCCAGCATTTT. Its translation is CASSRGHNHQPQHF.

This clonotype rates as large (0.1 to 1%). This sequence joins TRBV29-1 and TRBJ2-5; D gene unclear. V lost 0 bases and J 2 bases, leaving 16 bases between the germline ends. Germline CDR1 SQVTM, CDR2 ANQGSEA. The CDR3 runs to 16 residues. The CDR3 sequence is CSVEDPQGVSQETQYF. In DNA, the CDR3 is TGCAGCGTTGAAGACCCACAAGGCGTCAGTCAAGAGACCCAGTACTTC.

By share of the sample, this clonotype is large. The chain uses TRBV3-1 and TRBJ2-3; 9 nucleotides agree with TRBD1. After removal of 4 bases from V and 4 bases from J, the junction contained 9 bases not matched to a gene. Germline CDR1 reads LGHDT; CDR2 reads YNNKEL (reference sequence). The length of the CDR3 is 16 residues. CDR3 DNA sequence: TGTGCCAGCAGCCTGCGGGGACAGGGTTTGGCAGATACGCAGTATTTT. Encoded protein: CASSLRGQGLADTQYF.

This clonotype is large within its sample. The rearrangement links TRBV14 to TRBJ1-1; the D gene is possibly TRBD1 (6 bases). The CDR3 loop spans 15 amino acids. V shed 1 base and J shed 3 bases, with 12 bases lying between them. In germline, CDR1 is SGHDN, CDR2 FVKESK. CDR3 in DNA: TGTGCCAGCAGCCAAGTTGGCGGGGGCTACACTGAAGCTTTCTTT. Encoded protein: CASSQVGGGYTEAFF.

By share, this clonotype counts as large (0.1 to 1%). The chain has TRBV2 and TRBJ1-1, with 8 bases lining up with TRBD1. CDR3 length: 14 amino acids. Germline V CDR1 and CDR2: SNHLY, FYNNEI. V was pared by 3 bases and J by 5 bases, with 5 bases of the junction left unmatched. The CDR3 region has the DNA TGTGCCAGCAGTGAGTCAGGGGGCCCAACTGAAGCTTTCTTT. Its protein is CASSESGGPTEAFF. Based on the CDR3 plus reference TRBV2 and TRBJ1-1, the full variable domain is EPEVTQTPSHQVTQMGQEVILRCVPISNHLYFYWYRQILGQKVEFLVSFYNNEISEKSEIFDDQFSVERPDGSNFTLKIRSTKLEDSAMYFCASSESGGPTEAFFGQGTRLTVV.

This clonotype counts as large. The chain couples TRBV2 to TRBJ1-6; no clear D gene. In germline, CDR1 is SNHLY, CDR2 FYNNEI. CDR3 length: 16 residues. V shed 2 bases and J shed 0 bases, with 8 bases lying between them. This CDR3 reads CASSESRSSYNSPLHF. The CDR3 DNA is TGTGCCAGCAGTGAAAGTAGGAGCTCCTATAATTCACCCCTCCACTTT.

This clonotype is labeled as large (0.1 to 1%). The chain uses TRBV29-1 and TRBJ2-5, with D possibly TRBD1 on 6 matching bases. The CDR3 is 16 amino acids. Trimming took 1 base from V and 2 from J, leaving 17 bases between them. From germline, CDR1 is SQVTM and CDR2 ANQGSEA. CDR3 in amino acids: CSVEGDQGIWQETQYF. CDR3 bases: TGCAGCGTTGAAGGGGACCAGGGGATCTGGCAAGAGACCCAGTACTTC.

In its sample, this clonotype ranks as large. V usage is TRBV6-2 or TRBV6-3 and J usage is TRBJ2-7, with TRBD2 as a possible D gene (5 bases). This CDR3 contains 13 residues. Trimming removed 7 bases from V and 0 bases from J, with 10 bases in between. Germline lookup yields CDR1 MNHEY and CDR2 SVGEGT. The CDR3 here is CASTVDYSYEQYF. CDR3 coding DNA: TGTGCCAGCACGGTAGACTACTCCTACGAGCAGTACTTC.

This clonotype rates as large. Written as DNA, the CDR3 is TGTGCCAGCAGTTTAGGAGCGGGGGGGGATACGCAGTATTTT. It translates to CASSLGAGGDTQYF. The chain employs TRBV12-3 or TRBV12-4 and TRBJ2-3; 10 bases match TRBD2. With V trimmed by 1 base and J by 6 bases, 1 base remained unmatched. The CDR3 sequence is 14 residues long.

This clonotype is judged large. The chain recombines TRBV7-3 with TRBJ2-3; unclear D gene. The V gene lost 2 bases and the J gene lost 4 bases, with 16 bases spanning the gap. CDR3 length equals 16 residues. The germline V gene has CDR1 SGHTA and CDR2 FQGTGA. Here the CDR3 DNA reads TGTGCCAGCAGCTTAGGGCTCGGGCTGGGTGCAGATACGCAGTATTTT. This translates into CASSLGLGLGADTQYF.

This clonotype is labeled large (0.1 to 1%). The chain carries TRBV5-4 and TRBJ2-7, with D hard to call. Germline CDR1 and CDR2: SGHNT and YYREEE (reference sequence). This CDR3 is 12 amino acids long. Trimming cost V 3 bases and J 0 bases, with 4 bases left between them. The CDR3 here is CASSSNSYEQYF. The CDR3 DNA follows: TGTGCCAGCAGCTCCAACTCCTACGAGCAGTACTTC.

This clonotype is large within its sample. The chain carries TRBV7-2 and TRBJ2-7, with D maybe TRBD2 (5 bases). Germline CDR1 and CDR2: SGHTA and FQGNSA. Trimming stripped 0 bases from V and 4 bases from J, with 13 bases between. The CDR3 consists of 15 residues. Here the CDR3 reads CASSLAPASTYEQYF. In nucleotides, the CDR3 is TGTGCCAGCAGCTTAGCCCCCGCTAGCACGTACGAGCAGTACTTC.

This clonotype is large by share. This rearrangement joins TRBV29-1 to TRBJ2-3, with D perhaps matching TRBD2 (6 bases). The CDR3 consists of 14 residues. Germline V gene data show CDR1 as SQVTM and CDR2 as ANQGSEA. Trimming took 8 bases from V and 3 from J, leaving 18 bases between them. CDR3 sequence reads: CSPERREVTDTQYF. The DNA for the CDR3 is TGCAGCCCCGAGAGGCGGGAAGTGACAGATACGCAGTATTTT.

This clonotype ranks as large. CDR3 sequence reads: CASSQVQDINYEQYF. The CDR3 DNA reads as TGTGCCAGCAGCCAAGTCCAGGACATAAACTACGAGCAGTACTTC. The chain carries TRBV14 and TRBJ2-7, with a weak D call TRBD1 (5 bases). The CDR3 is 15 residues long. The germline V and J ends were trimmed by 1 base and 3 bases, with 13 bases remaining between them. The germline V gene encodes CDR1 SGHDN and CDR2 FVKESK.

By sample fraction, this clonotype is large. J is TRBJ1-3 and V is TRBV19, with D hard to call. Germline V gene sequence: CDR1 LNHDA, CDR2 SQIVND (reference sequence). The CDR3 is 13 amino acids. V was cut by 7 bases and J by 0 bases, with 7 bases left in between. CDR3 sequence reads: CASKKVSGNTIYF. The CDR3 coding sequence is TGTGCCAGTAAGAAGGTCTCTGGAAACACCATATATTTT.

This clonotype is labeled as large. The rearrangement joins TRBV13 to TRBJ2-2, with TRBD2 matching 7 bases. This CDR3 region has 13 residues. Germline V lookup: CDR1 PRHDT, CDR2 FYEKMQ (reference sequence). V was pared by 11 bases and J by 3 bases, with 6 bases of the junction left unmatched. The DNA of the CDR3 is TGTGCCGGGGGGGTCTTGGACACCGGGGAGCTGTTTTTT. This gives the protein CAGGVLDTGELFF.

This clonotype is medium-sized within its sample. The rearrangement joins TRBV20-1 to TRBJ2-7, with D possibly matching TRBD1 (5 bases). The CDR3 has 14 residues. Per germline, CDR1 DFQATT and CDR2 SNEGSKA (reference sequence). The V end lost 1 base, the J end lost 3 bases, and 13 bases lay between the germline ends. The CDR3 DNA is TGCAGTGCTAGAGGGGGTGGGGCTTACTACGAGCAGTACTTC. Translated: CSARGGGAYYEQYF.

This clonotype is medium-sized by share. The chain combines TRBV20-1 with TRBJ2-7, with unresolved D. Germline V CDR1 and CDR2: DFQATT, SNEGSKA (reference sequence). This CDR3 has 12 residues. V lost 3 bases to trimming and J lost 2 bases, with 8 bases between them. CDR3 amino acids: CSASEETYEQYF. The CDR3 nucleotides are TGCAGTGCTAGTGAGGAGACCTACGAGCAGTACTTC.

In this sample, this clonotype is medium-sized. The chain carries TRBV20-1 and TRBJ2-1; D ambiguous. Germline V CDR1 and CDR2: DFQATT, SNEGSKA (reference sequence). V lost 4 bases and J lost 5, with 12 bases in between. This CDR3 has 13 residues. CDR3 nucleotides: TGCAGTGCTACAGACAAAGAAGACAATGAGCAGTTCTTC. It yields the protein CSATDKEDNEQFF.